The T cell receptor beta chain described here comes from a study of blood T cell repertoires in COVID-19. Turning to the study itself: The analysed material was cDNA or gDNA that came from T cells, B-cell-depleted T cells, or PBMCs.

Sequencing used immunoSEQ multiplex PCR; TCRdb keeps in-frame clones, though not all of them. The sample comprises some 58,000 clones, about 80% of which are singletons, and around 9.6% rests with the top ten. V was clipped by 4 bases and J by 6 bases, with 5 bases between them. The CDR3 runs to 11 residues. From germline, CDR1 is PRHDT and CDR2 FYEKMQ (reference sequence). The sequence derives from a man aged 45 to 65 with COVID-19, enrolled during active disease. The J gene is TRBJ2-3, the V gene TRBV13; D unresolved. Specimen: peripheral blood. In nucleotides, the CDR3 is TGTGCCAGCAGCTCATTGGATACGCAGTATTTT. It specifies CASSSLDTQYF.